One and the same sample provided the 22 T cell receptor beta chains below, sequenced in a study of CD8 T cells in Susac syndrome. RNA was extracted with the RNeasy kit, and a quantity of roughly 0.5 to 1 ug was reverse transcribed using random hexamers. Using its own MiXCR run on the immunoSEQ multiplex PCR reads, TCRdb lists one record per CDR3 protein. The sample carries 300,000 to 350,000 distinct CDR3 sequences, under 95% recorded once. Sequenced sample: CD4+ T cells from PBMCs. Every receptor here comes from a human donor with multiple sclerosis.

The chain carries TRBV29-1 and TRBJ2-1; D not certain. The length of the CDR3 is 12 residues. Per the germline V gene, CDR1 is SQVTM and CDR2 is ANQGSEA. V was pared by 6 bases and J by 5 bases, with 11 bases between. Here the CDR3 reads CSVPHLDNEQFF. The CDR3 region has the DNA TGCAGCGTACCACACTTAGACAATGAGCAGTTCTTC.

The rearrangement joins TRBV12-3 or TRBV12-4 to TRBJ1-4; D unclear. Trimming shortened V by 1 base and J by 8 bases, and 11 bases separated the two germline ends. The CDR3 consists of 14 residues. CDR3 coding DNA: TGTGCCAGCAGTTTAGGGGTGGGGTCGGAAAAACTGTTTTTT. It specifies CASSLGVGSEKLFF.

Only a few counts were recorded for this clonotype. This chain joins TRBV18 and TRBJ2-7; TRBD2 aligns across 12 bases. The V and J ends lost 0 bases and 3 bases, in that order; junction bases with no gene match: 9. The CDR3 runs 18 residues. From germline, CDR1 is KGHSH and CDR2 LQKENI. CDR3: CASSPPPGTSGLSYEQYF. The CDR3 DNA reads as TGTGCCAGCTCACCACCACCCGGGACTAGCGGGCTCAGCTACGAGCAGTACTTC. The full variable domain, with the rest looked up from reference TRBV18 and TRBJ2-7, is NAGVMQNPRHLVRRRGQEARLRCSPMKGHSHVYWYRQLPEEGLKFMVYLQKENIIDESGMPKERFSAEFPKEGPSILRIQQVVRGDSAAYFCASSPPPGTSGLSYEQYFGPGTRLTVT.

This chain connects TRBV5-4 to TRBJ2-1, with D hard to call. Germline V CDR1 and CDR2: SGHNT, YYREEE (reference sequence). V was clipped by 1 base and J by 5 bases, with 7 bases between them. The CDR3 is made up of 13 amino acids. In nucleotides, the CDR3 is TGTGCCAGCAGCTTGCGGGTCGACAATGAGCAGTTCTTC. Translation gives CASSLRVDNEQFF.

V usage is TRBV29-1 and J usage is TRBJ1-4; D is ambiguous. Between the trimmed V and J ends, which lost 7 bases and 12 bases, there was a span of 15 bases. The CDR3 contains 11 residues. The germline V gene encodes CDR1 SQVTM and CDR2 ANQGSEA. CDR3 sequence: CSAGVGTQLFF. The DNA for the CDR3 is TGCAGCGCCGGCGTAGGTACCCAACTGTTTTTT.

This sequence joins TRBV20-1 and TRBJ2-3, with D possibly called TRBD1 or TRBD2 (6 bases each). V lost 6 bases and J 6 bases, leaving 16 bases between the germline ends. In germline, CDR1 is DFQATT, CDR2 SNEGSKA (reference sequence). The CDR3 is 13 amino acids. As DNA, the CDR3 is TGCAGTGCCCGGGAGATGGGGGCGGATACGCAGTATTTT. Residues: CSAREMGADTQYF.

The chain links TRBV11-2 to TRBJ2-2, with a tentative D call TRBD2 (6 bases). The CDR3 has 16 residues. V dropped 1 base and J dropped 6 bases, with 15 bases sitting between them. Germline V gene lookup returns CDR1 SGHAT and CDR2 FQNNGV. The CDR3 coding sequence is TGTGCCAGCAGCTTAGGCGGGATGAATGTTGCCGGGGAGCTGTTTTTT. It codes for CASSLGGMNVAGELFF.

This clonotype has only a few counts. The CDR3 reads CAPGVNTEAFF. Here the CDR3 DNA reads TGTGCCCCCGGGGTGAACACTGAAGCTTTCTTT. The chain couples TRBV7-9 to TRBJ1-1, with D uncertain. Germline values: CDR1 SEHNR, CDR2 FQNEAQ (reference sequence). Trimming removed 11 bases from V and 0 bases from J, with 7 bases in between. CDR3 length: 11 residues.

This clonotype showed up just a few times. J is TRBJ2-1 and V is TRBV7-3; D is possibly TRBD1 (5 bases). CDR1 and CDR2 (germline): SGHTA, FQGTGA. The CDR3 has 14 residues. V was cut by 2 bases and J by 6 bases, with 11 bases left in between. Here the CDR3 reads CASSLGLGANEQFF. The CDR3 DNA reads TGTGCCAGCAGCTTAGGGCTAGGGGCCAATGAGCAGTTCTTC.

The rearrangement joins TRBV7-9 to TRBJ2-6; 7 nucleotides agree with TRBD1. Germline V CDR1 and CDR2: SEHNR, FQNEAQ (reference sequence). This CDR3 is built from 17 residues. V dropped 4 bases and J dropped 1; count of bases not matched to a gene: 7. CDR3 sequence: CASSYDRAPSGANVLTF. DNA for the CDR3: TGTGCCAGCAGCTACGACAGGGCGCCTTCTGGGGCCAACGTCCTGACTTTC.

The gene calls are TRBV3-1 and TRBJ1-2, with 7 bases matching TRBD1. There are 15 residues in the CDR3. From germline, CDR1 is LGHDT and CDR2 YNNKEL (reference sequence). The V gene end was trimmed by 4 bases and the J gene end by 1 base; junction bases not matched to a gene: 6. DNA of the CDR3: TGTGCCAGCAGCCGAGCCGGACAGGATAACTATGGCTACACCTTC. As protein: CASSRAGQDNYGYTF.

The chain combines TRBV5-1 with TRBJ2-4; 9 bases fit TRBD1. The V and J ends lost 4 bases and 5 bases, in that order; junction bases with no gene match: 4. CDR1 is SGHRS and CDR2 is YFSETQ in the germline V gene. This CDR3 region has 14 residues. DNA of the CDR3: TGCGCCAGCAGCCTCTGGACAGGGGAAAACATTCAGTACTTC. Translated, it gives CASSLWTGENIQYF.

This CDR3 reads CSAWVGRSIGSYGYTF. For the CDR3, the DNA is TGCAGTGCATGGGTGGGACGGTCGATCGGTTCCTATGGCTACACCTTC. This chain links TRBV20-1 with TRBJ1-2; possible D gene TRBD1, 5 bases. Germline CDR1 is DFQATT and CDR2 is SNEGSKA (reference sequence). With 6 bases removed from V and 4 bases from J, the gap between germline ends came to 24 bases. This CDR3 is 16 amino acids long.

This clonotype has only one observation. The chain carries TRBV6-5 and TRBJ1-5; D not certain. The V end lost 0 bases, the J end lost 5 bases, and 5 bases lay between the germline ends. Germline V gene sequence: CDR1 MNHEY, CDR2 SVGAGI. The CDR3 is 13 amino acids. The CDR3 is CASSYSSHQPQHF. In nucleotides, the CDR3 is TGTGCCAGCAGTTACTCGAGCCATCAGCCCCAGCATTTT.

The J gene is TRBJ1-5, the V gene TRBV29-1; D uncertain. Germline V lookup: CDR1 SQVTM, CDR2 ANQGSEA. CDR3 size: 13 residues. V lost 6 bases and J 3 bases, leaving 12 bases between the germline ends. Here the CDR3 reads CSVLEASNQPQHF. The CDR3 coding sequence is TGCAGCGTGTTGGAAGCTTCCAATCAGCCCCAGCATTTT.

The genes are TRBV5-4 and TRBJ1-1, with D hard to call. The CDR3 is made up of 15 amino acids. Looked up from germline, CDR1 is SGHNT and CDR2 is YYREEE (reference sequence). V lost 4 bases, J lost 1 base, and 14 bases lay in between. The CDR3 spells CASSMAGSRNTEAFF. Written as DNA, the CDR3 is TGTGCCAGCAGCATGGCAGGATCCAGGAACACTGAAGCTTTCTTT.

The gene calls are TRBV10-3 and TRBJ2-5; the D gene is possibly TRBD1 (5 bases). This CDR3 comprises 13 residues. Trimming removed 3 bases at V and 7 bases at J, with 12 bases between. The germline V gene encodes CDR1 ENHRY and CDR2 SYGVKD. For the CDR3, the DNA is TGTGCCATCAGTGATGGGGCCAACTGGACCCAGTACTTC. The encoded protein is CAISDGANWTQYF.

The rearrangement uses TRBV19 and TRBJ2-3; perhaps TRBD2 as D (5 bases). V lost 4 bases to trimming and J lost 1 base, with 9 bases between them. Germline CDR1 LNHDA, CDR2 SQIVND (reference sequence). This CDR3 is 14 amino acids long. DNA of the CDR3: TGTGCCAGTAGTACACTGAGGGGCACAGATACGCAGTATTTT. Translating gives CASSTLRGTDTQYF.

The chain carries TRBV7-9 and TRBJ2-3; possibly TRBD2 for D (6 bases). Trimming left V 0 bases short and J 2 bases short, with 9 bases between. The CDR3 sequence is 15 residues long. Germline CDR1 and CDR2: SEHNR and FQNEAQ (reference sequence). The CDR3 coding sequence is TGTGCCAGCAGCTTAGCGGGGGGAACCACAGATACGCAGTATTTT. Amino acids: CASSLAGGTTDTQYF.

The chain joins TRBV29-1 to TRBJ2-3; a weak D match, TRBD2 (7 bases). Germline V gene data show CDR1 as SQVTM and CDR2 as ANQGSEA. V lost 1 base and J 2 bases, leaving 10 bases between the germline ends. The CDR3 contains 14 residues. The CDR3 loop reads CSVEGGGVTDTQYF. Here the CDR3 DNA reads TGCAGCGTTGAAGGGGGGGGCGTCACAGATACGCAGTATTTT.

This clonotype was detected once. The V gene is TRBV20-1, the J gene TRBJ2-1, with a possible D match to TRBD2 (7 bases). In germline, CDR1 is DFQATT, CDR2 SNEGSKA (reference sequence). Trimming pared 1 base from V and 4 bases from J, leaving 11 bases between. There are 14 residues in the CDR3. CDR3 sequence: CSARAGGTYNEQFF. In DNA form, the CDR3 reads TGCAGTGCTAGAGCGGGGGGCACTTACAATGAGCAGTTCTTC.

The genes are TRBV27 and TRBJ1-1; D gene unclear. The germline gives CDR1 MNHEY, CDR2 SMNVEV (reference sequence). This CDR3 region has 15 residues. The germline V and J ends were trimmed by 6 bases and 5 bases, with 19 bases remaining between them. The CDR3 nucleotides read TGTGCCAGCAGGGCCGGGCGGTCGAGGGAGACTGAAGCTTTCTTT. Protein sequence: CASRAGRSRETEAFF.